The 23 T cell receptor beta chains below all came from one sample that was sequenced in a study of OX40 agonist ivuxolimab in advanced cancers. Here immunoSEQ multiplex PCR was the method, and the copy in TCRdb shows in-frame clones only, minus some. The table has 66,000 or so clones, 77% seen once. Sample: CD4+ or CD8+ T cells sorted from blood, taken in a trial of the OX40 agonist ivuxolimab. These receptors came from an adult with an advanced solid tumor such as melanoma, head and neck, liver or kidney cancer.

V gene TRBV6-4 combines with J gene TRBJ1-5; D ambiguous. With 2 bases removed from V and 9 bases from J, the gap between germline ends came to 11 bases. CDR1 is MRHNA and CDR2 is SNTAGT in the germline V gene. This CDR3 region has 13 residues. The CDR3 loop is CASSDQARGPQHF. Written as DNA, the CDR3 is TGTGCCAGCAGTGACCAGGCCCGAGGGCCCCAGCATTTT.

This clone was counted once. The sample carries other DNA sequences with the same CDR3. The chain is built from TRBV6-1 and TRBJ2-7; D is perhaps TRBD1 (6 bases). CDR3 length: 13 residues. Germline V lookup: CDR1 MNHNS, CDR2 SASEGT. V was trimmed by 0 bases and J by 6 bases, leaving 9 bases between them. CDR3 bases: TGTGCCAGCAGTGAAGCGGACAGACGCGAGCAGTACTTC. Protein product: CASSEADRREQYF.

The chain has TRBV6-5 and TRBJ2-3; TRBD1 agrees at 8 bases. The CDR3 runs 12 residues. In germline, CDR1 is MNHEY, CDR2 SVGAGI. Trimming removed 5 bases from V and 8 bases from J; junction bases left unmatched: 3. The CDR3 nucleotides read TGTGCCAGCAGTCCACAGGGGGGTACGCAGTATTTT. Its protein product is CASSPQGGTQYF.

This chain links TRBV30 with TRBJ2-7, with 11 nucleotides matching TRBD1. Germline CDR1 GTSNPN, CDR2 SVGIG (reference sequence). With V trimmed by 5 bases and J by 7 bases, 10 bases remained unmatched. CDR3 size: 14 residues. In DNA, the CDR3 is TGTGCCTGGGGGCGGACAGGGGGCTTTGGAGAGCAGTACTTC. As protein: CAWGRTGGFGEQYF.

Notes on this clone: The sample holds other DNA sequences that translate to the same CDR3. This chain uses TRBV11-1 with TRBJ2-5, with 8 bases lining up with TRBD1. This CDR3 has 14 amino acids. CDR1 is SGHAT, CDR2 FQDESV, per germline (reference sequence). V was clipped by 5 bases and J by 2 bases; unmatched bases: 4. The CDR3 coding sequence is TGTGCCAGCAGCAGAGGACAGGGACAAGAGACCCAGTACTTC. This gives the protein CASSRGQGQETQYF. The whole variable domain, remainder taken from reference TRBV11-1 and TRBJ2-5, is EAEVAQSPRYKITEKSQAVAFWCDPISGHATLYWYRQILGQGPELLVQFQDESVVDDSQLPKDRFSAERLKGVDSTLKIQPAELGDSAMYLCASSRGQGQETQYFGPGTRLLVL.

The chain links TRBV10-1 to TRBJ2-3, with D possibly called TRBD1 or TRBD2 (5 bases each). Trimming removed 5 bases at V and 0 bases at J, with 12 bases between. Germline assignment: CDR1 WNHNN and CDR2 SYGVQD (reference sequence). This CDR3 has 15 residues. The CDR3 DNA sequence: TGCGCCAGCAGTCCAGGGACGGCTAGCACAGATACGCAGTATTTT. It is translated as CASSPGTASTDTQYF.

The chain recombines TRBV19 with TRBJ1-1; 8 positions agree with TRBD1. Looked up from germline, CDR1 is LNHDA and CDR2 is SQIVND (reference sequence). Trimming removed 2 bases from V and 0 bases from J; junction bases left unmatched: 5. The CDR3 runs 16 residues. In nucleotides, the CDR3 is TGTGCCAGTAGTATAACGGACAGGGCTATGAACACTGAAGCTTTCTTT. This codes for CASSITDRAMNTEAFF.

This clone has more than one count but fewer than ten. The rearrangement joins TRBV6-1 to TRBJ1-5; unclear D gene. The CDR3 length is 14 residues. The germline V and J ends were trimmed by 0 bases and 5 bases, with 8 bases remaining between them. Germline loops: CDR1 MNHNS, CDR2 SASEGT. The CDR3: CASSEASTDQPQHF. The CDR3 region has the DNA TGTGCCAGCAGTGAAGCCTCCACCGATCAGCCCCAGCATTTT.

In this sample, this clone turned up a few times. This chain connects TRBV2 to TRBJ1-2, with D possibly being TRBD1 (5 bases). The CDR3 extends over 15 amino acids. With 6 bases removed from V and 4 bases from J, the gap between germline ends came to 18 bases. Germline CDR1 is SNHLY and CDR2 is FYNNEI. The CDR3 sequence: CASRKASTGRYGYTF. The CDR3 nucleotides are TGTGCCAGCAGAAAGGCTTCCACAGGACGCTATGGCTACACCTTC.

There are a few counts of this clone. The V gene is TRBV2, the J gene TRBJ1-2; D is unclear. The germline V gene has CDR1 SNHLY and CDR2 FYNNEI. Trimming cost V 1 base and J 5 bases, with 2 bases left between them. The CDR3 extends over 11 amino acids. CDR3 amino acids: CASSEEYGYTF. The CDR3, as DNA: TGTGCCAGCAGTGAAGAGTATGGCTACACCTTC.

This clone was detected only a few times. The chain joins TRBV6-5 to TRBJ1-1, with a possible D match to TRBD1 (6 bases). The CDR3 is 15 residues long. V was shortened by 4 bases and J by 1 base, with 13 bases between the two germline ends. Germline loops: CDR1 MNHEY, CDR2 SVGAGI. The CDR3 sequence: CASSSRGAGNTEAFF. DNA of the CDR3: TGTGCCAGCAGTTCGAGGGGGGCTGGGAACACTGAAGCTTTCTTT.

The chain joins TRBV19 to TRBJ2-1; perhaps TRBD1 as D (7 bases). The germline V gene has CDR1 LNHDA and CDR2 SQIVND (reference sequence). The CDR3 has 13 amino acids. Trimming took off 4 bases at V and 8 bases at J, with 12 bases between the two ends. The CDR3 DNA is TGTGCCAGTAGTAAAGGAGGGGGCTATGAGCAGTTCTTC. Its translation: CASSKGGGYEQFF.

This clone was picked up a small number of times. The V gene is TRBV28, the J gene TRBJ2-1, with D tentatively TRBD1 (6 bases). Germline CDR1 is MDHEN and CDR2 is SYDVKM. Trimming left V 4 bases short and J 4 bases short, with 14 bases between. This CDR3 region has 15 residues. CDR3 protein: CASSYSGTKYNEQFF. The CDR3 DNA reads as TGTGCCAGCAGTTATTCCGGGACAAAATACAATGAGCAGTTCTTC.

The V call is TRBV14, the J call TRBJ2-3, with TRBD2 matching 9 bases. The V gene end was trimmed by 1 base and the J gene end by 6 bases; junction bases not matched to a gene: 20. CDR1 SGHDN and CDR2 FVKESK come from the germline V gene. This CDR3 contains 20 residues. DNA for the CDR3: TGTGCCAGCAGCCAAGTCGCCTTCCGAATGGCGGGAGGGCCGTGGGATACGCAGTATTTT. Its translation is CASSQVAFRMAGGPWDTQYF.

The genes are TRBV5-6 and TRBJ1-2; perhaps TRBD1 as D (5 bases). CDR3 length: 13 residues. Germline CDR1 SGHDT, CDR2 YYEEEE. V lost 6 bases and J lost 7, with 16 bases in between. CDR3: CASTHRGGGGYTF. For the CDR3, the DNA is TGTGCCAGCACCCACCGCGGGGGTGGTGGCTACACCTTC.

The V call is TRBV10-2, the J call TRBJ1-2; possible D gene TRBD1, 5 bases. The V gene lost 2 bases and the J gene lost 5 bases, with 9 bases spanning the gap. Germline-derived CDR1 and CDR2 are WSHSY and SAAADI. This CDR3 contains 13 residues. DNA of the CDR3: TGCGCCAGCAGTGAGGGGACTTGGTATGGCTACACCTTC. Amino acids: CASSEGTWYGYTF.

The J gene is TRBJ2-7, the V gene TRBV19, with 10 nucleotides matching TRBD2. The CDR3 extends over 17 amino acids. Trimming removed 3 bases from V and 2 bases from J; junction bases left unmatched: 10. CDR1 LNHDA and CDR2 SQIVND come from the germline V gene (reference sequence). The DNA of the CDR3 is TGTGCCAGTAGTATTGGGCTAGCGGGAGTTGGGGCCTACGAGCAGTACTTC. This codes for CASSIGLAGVGAYEQYF.

This clone has only one observation. The chain joins TRBV19 to TRBJ2-6; the D is unclear. The CDR3 is 16 residues long. The germline gives CDR1 LNHDA, CDR2 SQIVND (reference sequence). With 0 bases removed from V and 2 bases from J, the gap between germline ends came to 8 bases. This CDR3 reads CASSIDSAPGANVLTF. The CDR3 coding sequence is TGTGCCAGTAGTATAGATTCCGCACCTGGGGCCAACGTCCTGACTTTC.

The chain joins TRBV4-2 to TRBJ1-2; D might be TRBD1 (5 bases). This CDR3 is built from 13 residues. Germline loops: CDR1 LGHNA, CDR2 YNFKEQ. Trimming stripped 4 bases from V and 2 bases from J, with 8 bases between. This chain's CDR3 is CASSRDRNYGYTF. The CDR3 nucleotides are TGTGCCAGCAGCCGGGACCGCAACTATGGCTACACCTTC.

The chain joins TRBV2 to TRBJ1-1; no reliable D call. The CDR3 spans 11 residues. Trimming took off 8 bases at V and 4 bases at J, with 8 bases between the two ends. In germline, CDR1 is SNHLY, CDR2 FYNNEI. This CDR3 reads CASVLLTEAFF. CDR3 DNA sequence: TGTGCCAGCGTCCTTCTCACTGAAGCTTTCTTT. Using reference TRBV2 and TRBJ1-1 for the parts outside the CDR3, the full variable domain is EPEVTQTPSHQVTQMGQEVILRCVPISNHLYFYWYRQILGQKVEFLVSFYNNEISEKSEIFDDQFSVERPDGSNFTLKIRSTKLEDSAMYFCASVLLTEAFFGQGTRLTVV.

V usage is TRBV7-9 and J usage is TRBJ2-5; D is perhaps TRBD2 (6 bases). Trimming took 4 bases from V and 5 from J, leaving 14 bases between them. The CDR3 is made up of 14 amino acids. CDR1 and CDR2 from the germline V gene are SEHNR and FQNEAQ (reference sequence). The CDR3 loop is CASSSWGESETQYF. The DNA for the CDR3 is TGTGCCAGCAGCTCCTGGGGGGAGTCTGAGACCCAGTACTTC.

J is TRBJ1-2 and V is TRBV19; maybe TRBD1 (5 bases). Germline assignment: CDR1 LNHDA and CDR2 SQIVND (reference sequence). V was trimmed by 6 bases and J by 8 bases, leaving 19 bases between them. There are 14 residues in the CDR3. Written as DNA, the CDR3 is TGTGCCAGTAGGCTTGGGGCAGGGATGGAGGGCTACACCTTC. Translated: CASRLGAGMEGYTF.

The gene calls are TRBV18 and TRBJ2-6; D may be TRBD2 (5 bases). V was cut by 3 bases and J by 0 bases, with 9 bases left in between. The CDR3 is 16 amino acids. Germline V gene lookup returns CDR1 KGHSH and CDR2 LQKENI. The CDR3 nucleotides are TGTGCCAGCTCACCGGCTGGGAGCTCTGGGGCCAACGTCCTGACTTTC. The encoded protein is CASSPAGSSGANVLTF. The variable domain in full, completed from reference TRBV18 and TRBJ2-6, reads NAGVMQNPRHLVRRRGQEARLRCSPMKGHSHVYWYRQLPEEGLKFMVYLQKENIIDESGMPKERFSAEFPKEGPSILRIQQVVRGDSAAYFCASSPAGSSGANVLTFGAGSRLTVL.